Detailed here is one T cell receptor beta chain. Its matching antigen is unknown. V shed 6 bases and J 7 bases; nucleotides not matched to a gene: 5. Looked up from germline, CDR1 is SNHLY and CDR2 is FYNNEI. This CDR3 spans 13 amino acids. This entry is derived from a study of OX40 agonist ivuxolimab in advanced cancers. Looking at the study overall: In three patients, partial responses were observed, one with hepatocellular carcinoma and two with cutaneous melanoma.

General study results and limits: Certain nonresponders additionally had low normalized T-cell clonal expansion. Both CD4+ and CD8+ T cell populations in blood had undergone clonal expansion by week 6 at 0.1 to 3.0 mg/kg. Antigens targeted by the expanded peripheral T cells were not determined.

Some clones are missing from TCRdb's copy, which holds only in-frame ones; the method was immunoSEQ multiplex PCR. This table holds 89,000 or so clones, 88% found once. This chain joins TRBV2 and TRBJ2-1; 8 bases are a match to TRBD1. The source was CD4+ or CD8+ T cells sorted from blood, collected in a trial of the OX40 agonist ivuxolimab. This TCR derives from an adult with an advanced solid tumor such as melanoma, head and neck, liver or kidney cancer. Here the CDR3 DNA reads TGTGCCAGCAGAAACGACAGGGGTAATGAGCAGTTCTTC. Encoded protein: CASRNDRGNEQFF.